This T cell receptor (beta chain) is drawn from a study of OX40 agonist ivuxolimab in advanced cancers. General notes on the study: Ivuxolimab was a fully human IgG2 agonistic monoclonal antibody targeting the costimulatory receptor OX40 (CD134). Intravenous ivuxolimab was administered to patients every 2 weeks at six dose levels: 0.01, 0.1, 0.3, 1.5, 3 and 10 mg/kg. Of the roughly 52 patients in dose escalation, 19 had hepatocellular carcinoma, some 15 had melanoma, 9 had renal cell carcinoma and 9 had head and neck cancer. In the dose-escalation cohort, more than 80% of patients were male, and the mean age was roughly 56 years with a range of roughly 20 to 80. Prior anti-PD-1, anti-PD-L1 or anti-CTLA-4 therapy was permitted, and checkpoint inhibitors had been received by 40% to 50% of dose-escalation patients. Partial responses were achieved by three dose-escalation patients, of whom one had hepatocellular carcinoma and two had cutaneous melanoma. The point of sequencing TCRbeta in the periphery was to test whether ivuxolimab changed TCR sequence diversity and drove clonal T-cell expansion. The paper describes the monotherapy dose-escalation part (N of about 47 patients) of the phase I trial of ivuxolimab.

The research as a whole found: After ivuxolimab, expanded clones were on average more numerous among CD8+ T cells than among CD4+ T cells. Partial responders in the 0.1-3.0 mg/kg groups had among the lowest normalized peripheral clonal expansion, especially among CD8+ T cells. Low levels of normalized T-cell clonal expansion were also shown by some nonresponding patients. The antigen specificity of the clonally expanded peripheral T cells was not determined. At doses of 0.1 to 3.0 mg/kg, clonal expansion of both CD4+ and CD8+ T cells in blood was seen between baseline and week 6.

The trial excluded patients who had a history of autoimmune disease or were on systemic immunosuppression. In every dose cohort, peripheral blood was drawn for TCR sequencing at baseline, cycle 4 day 1, and cycle 7 day 1. Samples came from an open-label, multicenter, first-in-human phase I dose-escalation trial of ivuxolimab. Adults with locally advanced or metastatic head and neck squamous cell, hepatocellular, melanoma or renal cell carcinoma were enrolled in the trial. Before TCR sequencing, CD4+ T cells and CD8+ T cells from peripheral blood were sorted into separate populations. Note on this clone: No antigen is known for it. Base-call qualities are not available, and no considerably larger clone is one nucleotide away.

For sequencing of the TCRbeta CDR3 region, genomic DNA was extracted from the sorted cells. The immunoSEQ Assay was used to sequence the TCRbeta CDR3 regions. The clones in this table, taken by TCRdb from immuneACCESS, are in-frame only. Not every clone is retained; where verified, under half of the shortfall comes from an unresolved V gene, and the cause of the rest is unknown. The sample contains approximately 62,000 clones, 88% of them found a single time. More than 4.5% of the sample comes from the top ten. The CDR3 contains 16 residues, cysteine and phenylalanine counted. Of all the DNA, just the CDR3 is kept, 48 bases in frame from base 1. At the junction V is shortened by 7 bases and J by 0 bases, with 19 bases in between. Per the germline V gene, ENHRY is the CDR1 and SYGVKD is the CDR2.

The rearrangement joined TRBV10-3 to TRBJ2-7; the D gene identity is not certain. The receptor was derived from an adult with an advanced solid tumor such as melanoma, head and neck, liver or kidney cancer. Sequencing was performed on CD4+ or CD8+ T cells sorted from blood, taken in a trial of the OX40 agonist ivuxolimab. In nucleotides, the sequence is TGTGCCATCATAGCAGCGCCAATACTTGCCTCCTACGAGCAGTACTTC. It translates to CAIIAAPILASYEQYF.